What follows are 10 T cell receptor beta chains derived from one specimen sequenced in a study of T cells in localized non-small cell lung cancer. This table comes from immunoSEQ multiplex PCR, and its TCRdb copy is limited to in-frame clones, with some not included. This table holds tens of thousands of clones, over 80% found once. The starting material was peripheral blood, obtained before any cancer treatment. The receptors derive from a woman aged 40-70 years with stage I lung adenocarcinoma.

The rearrangement links TRBV25-1 to TRBJ2-6; weak D call: TRBD1 (6 bases). V dropped 2 bases and J dropped 4 bases, with 12 bases sitting between them. The CDR3 is made up of 16 amino acids. The germline V gene encodes CDR1 MGHDK and CDR2 SYGVNS. CDR3 nucleotide sequence: TGTGCCAGCAGTGAACCCACAGGGCCCGGGGCCAACGTCCTGACTTTC. Translated, it gives CASSEPTGPGANVLTF.

The chain links TRBV2 to TRBJ2-7, with TRBD1 identical over 11 bases. Germline loops: CDR1 SNHLY, CDR2 FYNNEI. J was trimmed by 3 bases and V by 6 bases; bases with no gene match: 4. There are 14 residues in the CDR3. The DNA for the CDR3 is TGTGCCAGCAGCCGGGACAGGGGGGACTACGAGCAGTACTTC. Protein: CASSRDRGDYEQYF.

This sequence joins TRBV28 and TRBJ2-1; D is uncertain. Trimming took 2 bases from V and 8 from J, leaving 7 bases between them. The CDR3 is 12 amino acids. Germline loops: CDR1 MDHEN, CDR2 SYDVKM. CDR3 in amino acids: CASSLIEYEQFF. DNA for the CDR3: TGTGCCAGCAGTTTAATAGAATATGAGCAGTTCTTC.

The V call is TRBV30, the J call TRBJ1-2, with TRBD1 matching over 9 bases. From germline, CDR1 is GTSNPN and CDR2 SVGIG (reference sequence). This CDR3 is 14 amino acids long. V dropped 5 bases and J dropped 5; count of bases not matched to a gene: 9. Here the CDR3 DNA reads TGTGCCTGGTTCTTAAGCGGGACAGGGTATGGCTACACCTTC. Translation gives CAWFLSGTGYGYTF.

About this clone: Other DNA sequences of this sample code for an identical CDR3. This chain links TRBV7-2 with TRBJ1-5; D not resolved. The CDR3 runs 15 residues. V was pared by 1 base and J by 1 base, with 8 bases between. Germline loops: CDR1 SGHTA, CDR2 FQGNSA. The CDR3 nucleotides are TGTGCCAGCAGCTTAGGGAGCAGGAGCAATCAGCCCCAGCATTTT. Translation gives CASSLGSRSNQPQHF. Variable domain in full (rest from reference TRBV7-2 and TRBJ1-5): GAGVSQSPSNKVTEKGKDVELRCDPISGHTALYWYRQSLGQGLEFLIYFQGNSAPDKSGLPSDRFSAERTGGSVSTLTIQRTQQEDSAVYLCASSLGSRSNQPQHFGDGTRLSIL.

The chain has TRBV9 and TRBJ2-7; 9 positions agree with TRBD2. The length of the CDR3 is 15 residues. J gave up 2 bases and V 6 bases, and 9 bases lay outside the gene matches. CDR1 is SGDLS, CDR2 YYNGEE, per germline. The CDR3 is CASTPGAGGTYEQYF. CDR3 bases: TGTGCCAGCACCCCGGGAGCGGGAGGTACCTACGAGCAGTACTTC.

As DNA, the CDR3 is TGCGCCAGCAGCTTCCGACAGCAGTCCTACGAGCAGTACTTC. It translates to CASSFRQQSYEQYF. The V and J genes are TRBV5-1 and TRBJ2-7; possible D gene TRBD1, 5 bases. Germline V gene sequence: CDR1 SGHRS, CDR2 YFSETQ. The CDR3 has 14 residues. With 2 bases removed from V and 1 base from J, the gap between germline ends came to 10 bases.

This clone was seen just once. J is TRBJ1-2 and V is TRBV7-9; D might be TRBD1 (5 bases). This CDR3 has 14 amino acids. Germline assignment: CDR1 SEHNR and CDR2 FQNEAQ (reference sequence). The V and J ends lost 7 bases and 5 bases respectively, with 17 bases between them. CDR3 loop: CASNPAGLSYGYTF. In nucleotides, the CDR3 is TGTGCCAGCAATCCTGCAGGGCTCTCGTATGGCTACACCTTC.

V usage is TRBV7-3 and J usage is TRBJ2-1; D might be TRBD2 (6 bases). The V end lost 5 bases, the J end lost 2 bases, and 10 bases lay between the germline ends. The CDR3 covers 14 residues. In germline, CDR1 is SGHTA, CDR2 FQGTGA. In nucleotides, the CDR3 is TGTGCCAGCAGCCCCGGGACTCCCTACAATGAGCAGTTCTTC. This gives the protein CASSPGTPYNEQFF.

This clone was counted between two and nine times. This chain connects TRBV7-2 to TRBJ2-7; D might be TRBD1 or TRBD2, each matching 5 bases. This CDR3 is 15 amino acids long. With 1 base removed from V and 2 bases from J, the gap between germline ends came to 12 bases. Germline assignment: CDR1 SGHTA and CDR2 FQGNSA. CDR3: CASSLVRGSTYEQYF. The CDR3 DNA reads as TGTGCCAGCAGCTTAGTCCGGGGCTCGACCTACGAGCAGTACTTC.